This TCR beta chain was observed in a study of shared clonotypes between healthy human individuals (TCRdb year 2020). Looking at the study overall: Three men and two women, aged 18 to 49 years, made up the cohort. To estimate repertoire size and how much clonotype sharing occurs between individuals, the study deeply sequenced the blood TCR repertoires of five healthy adults. Per donor, three plates each were used for CD4 naive and CD4 memory, two for CD8 naive, and one for CD8 memory. Each donor's leukapheresis produced roughly between roughly 0.85 and 10 billion PBMCs. Libraries were prepared and TCR repertoires were sequenced by different laboratories using diverse techniques, in order to increase sequencing depth and limit assay-specific biases. On the study overall, not on this receptor specifically: Sampling was restricted to blood, and TCR repertoires in tissues likely differ from the TCR repertoires found in blood. Naive subsets generally had larger estimated clonotype richness than memory subsets did. Rarefaction of sorted-subset datasets indicated incomplete sequencing despite the large sequencing depth. Higher generation probabilities were observed for clonotypes shared by all four sorted-subset donors than for non-shared clonotypes. Because the study included only a small number of donors, the genetic and exposure-history diversity represented was limited. Pairwise subsampling led to the expectation that sequencing depth would affect the degree of clonotype sharing among donors. When several donors were compared, the shared fraction of clonotypes was 5% to 6.5% for naive CD4, around 3.5% for naive CD8, roughly 2.5% for memory CD4, and roughly 0.4% for memory CD8.

About this clone: Its antigen is still unknown. Per-base qualities were not stored, and no clone one base away is much larger.

The donors were healthy, HIV-negative adults who had no recently reported acute infections or vaccinations. Every donor was a Caucasian adult residing in Nashville, Tennessee, USA. CD4+ T cells were enriched through magnetic negative selection, after which naive cells were positively selected on CD45RA and the remaining negative fraction served as the memory subset. Blood was collected by leukapheresis, and PBMCs were isolated by Ficoll-Histopaque density gradient centrifugation and then cryopreserved in liquid nitrogen vapor phase. Analytical flow cytometry was used to check the purity and quantity of every magnetically sorted T cell population. From each sorted fraction, genomic DNA was isolated and quantified by UV absorbance on a Nanodrop 2000c. CDR1 and CDR2 are drawn from the germline V gene: SGHTA, FQGTGA. V lost 4 bases and J lost 4 bases, and the count of bases not matched to a germline gene is 6. The CDR3 runs 14 residues from the cysteine to the phenylalanine. Only the CDR3 DNA stays, 42 bases, in frame from base 1.

TCR CDR3 regions were amplified from genomic DNA by multiplex PCR using the deep immunoSEQ assay. Genomic DNA extracted from each cell subset was distributed evenly over all wells of several immunoSEQ 96-well plates, and each plate served as one replicate. For sorted subsets, each replicate PCR was loaded with 150 to 250 ng genomic DNA, equivalent to about 30,000 T cell genomes. The purified libraries were quantified using a Qubit 3.0 fluorometer, sized with a Bioanalyzer 2100, and then quantified again using the KAPA Library Quantification kit. A separate single-read 150-cycle Illumina NextSeq 550 flow cell was used to sequence each immunoSEQ 96-well plate. On the study's bioinformatics: Because the immunoSEQ output included only junctional sequences and no quality scores, the filtering could not be the same as the filtering used for full-length reads. To assign V/J genes and CDR3, sequences were annotated against IMGT germline references using PyIR, a Python wrapper for IgBLAST v1.9. Any read was removed if the V/J assignment was weak (E-value above 1e-6), the CDR3 was missing, or the read contained stop codons, out-of-frame junctions, or ambiguous translated residues. V3J clonotypes were defined as sequences sharing the same inferred V gene, J gene, and CDR3 amino acid sequence. Percentage overlap between repertoires was computed as shared unique clonotypes divided by the size of the smaller repertoire. Three approaches were used to assess repertoire richness: RTK rarefaction, the Chao1 estimator, and Recon v2.1 estimates of unobserved clonotypes. For all TCRbeta clonotypes obtained by the gDNA method from a handful of donors, generation probabilities were computed with OLGA. This immuneACCESS table, as held by TCRdb, lists in-frame sequences with V and J called but not all clones. Of the missing ones, under half trace to an unresolved V gene in checked studies; the others have no known cause. From that table come the V and J calls and clone size; the DNA was used to work out D and trimming. This sample comprises about 730,000 clones, around 77% of them detected only once. The ten biggest clones cover approximately 1.7% of the sample.

This TCR was recovered from a woman aged 30 to 39 in good health. The chain is encoded by TRBV7-3 joined to TRBJ2-5, with 7 central nucleotides matching TRBD1. The sequenced material came from memory CD4+ T cells sorted from blood. What the cell subset or site label conveys for this sample: CD45RA-negative fraction. CDR3 sequence: CASSSGQDAETQYF. The DNA sequence is given as TGTGCCAGCAGCTCCGGACAGGATGCAGAGACCCAGTACTTC.